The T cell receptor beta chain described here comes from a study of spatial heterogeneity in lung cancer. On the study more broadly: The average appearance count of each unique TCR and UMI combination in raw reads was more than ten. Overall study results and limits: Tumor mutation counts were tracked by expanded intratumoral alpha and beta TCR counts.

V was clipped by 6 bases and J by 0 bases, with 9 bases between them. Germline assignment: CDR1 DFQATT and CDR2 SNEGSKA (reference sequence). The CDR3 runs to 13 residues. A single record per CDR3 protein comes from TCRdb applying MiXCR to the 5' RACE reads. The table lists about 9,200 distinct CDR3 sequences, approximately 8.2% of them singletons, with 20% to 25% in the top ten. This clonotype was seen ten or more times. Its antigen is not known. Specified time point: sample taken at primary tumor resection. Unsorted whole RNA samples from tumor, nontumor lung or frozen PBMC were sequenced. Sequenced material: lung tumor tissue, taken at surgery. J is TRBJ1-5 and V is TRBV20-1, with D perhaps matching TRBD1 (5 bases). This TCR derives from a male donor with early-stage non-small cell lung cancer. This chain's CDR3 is CSARGTSNQPQHF. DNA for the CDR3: TGCAGTGCGAGGGGTACTAGCAATCAGCCCCAGCATTTT.